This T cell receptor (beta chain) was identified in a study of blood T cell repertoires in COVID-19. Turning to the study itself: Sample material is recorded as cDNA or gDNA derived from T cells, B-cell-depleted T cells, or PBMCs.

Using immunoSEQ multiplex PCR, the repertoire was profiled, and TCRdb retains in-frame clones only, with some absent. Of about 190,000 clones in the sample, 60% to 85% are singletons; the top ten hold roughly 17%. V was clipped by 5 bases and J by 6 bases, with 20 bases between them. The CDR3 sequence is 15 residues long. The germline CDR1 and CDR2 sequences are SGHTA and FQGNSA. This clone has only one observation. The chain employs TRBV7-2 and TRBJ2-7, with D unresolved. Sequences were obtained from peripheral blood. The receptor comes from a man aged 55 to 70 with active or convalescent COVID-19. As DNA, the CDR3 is TGTGCCAGCAGCCCCGCCAACAGAAATAACTTCGAGCAGTACTTC. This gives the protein CASSPANRNNFEQYF.